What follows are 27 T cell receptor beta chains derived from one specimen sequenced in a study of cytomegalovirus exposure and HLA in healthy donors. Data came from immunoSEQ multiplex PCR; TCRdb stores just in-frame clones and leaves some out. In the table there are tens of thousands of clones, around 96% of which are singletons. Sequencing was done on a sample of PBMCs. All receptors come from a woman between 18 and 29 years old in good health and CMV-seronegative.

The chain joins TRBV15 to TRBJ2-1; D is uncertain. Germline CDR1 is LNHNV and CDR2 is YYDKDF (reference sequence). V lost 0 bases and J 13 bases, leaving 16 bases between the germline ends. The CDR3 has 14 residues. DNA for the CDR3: TGTGCCACCAGCAGAGATTCGGGTACACCGCCTCAGTTCTTC. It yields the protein CATSRDSGTPPQFF.

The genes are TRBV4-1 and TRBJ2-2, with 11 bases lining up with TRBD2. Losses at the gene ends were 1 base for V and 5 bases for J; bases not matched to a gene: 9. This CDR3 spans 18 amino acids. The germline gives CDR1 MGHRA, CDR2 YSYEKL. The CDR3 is CASSQGVGTSGFTGELFF. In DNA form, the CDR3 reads TGCGCCAGCAGCCAAGGTGTCGGGACTAGCGGTTTTACCGGGGAGCTGTTTTTT.

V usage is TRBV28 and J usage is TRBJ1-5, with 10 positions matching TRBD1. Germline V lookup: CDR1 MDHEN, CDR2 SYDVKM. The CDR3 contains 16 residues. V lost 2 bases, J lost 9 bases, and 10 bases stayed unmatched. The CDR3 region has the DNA TGTGCCAGCAGTTTAGGGGACAGGGGTAGTTCGTGGCCCCAGCATTTT. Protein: CASSLGDRGSSWPQHF.

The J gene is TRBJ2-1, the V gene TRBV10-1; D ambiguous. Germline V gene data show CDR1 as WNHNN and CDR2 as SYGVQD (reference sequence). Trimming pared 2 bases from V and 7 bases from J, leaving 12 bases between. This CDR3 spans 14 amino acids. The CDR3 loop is CASSEPNERNEQFF. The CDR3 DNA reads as TGCGCCAGCAGTGAGCCGAACGAACGGAATGAGCAGTTCTTC.

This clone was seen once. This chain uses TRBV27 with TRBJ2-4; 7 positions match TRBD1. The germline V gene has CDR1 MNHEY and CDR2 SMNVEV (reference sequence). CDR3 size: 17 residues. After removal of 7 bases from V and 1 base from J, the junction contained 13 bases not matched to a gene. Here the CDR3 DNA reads TGTGCCAGCAAGGCCGGGACAGAGTCACGGGCCAAAAACATTCAGTACTTC. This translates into CASKAGTESRAKNIQYF.

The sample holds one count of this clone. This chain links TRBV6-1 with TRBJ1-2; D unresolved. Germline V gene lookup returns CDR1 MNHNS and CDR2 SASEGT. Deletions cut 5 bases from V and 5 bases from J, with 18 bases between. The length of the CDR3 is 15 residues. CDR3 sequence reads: CASSPNQVDQYGYTF. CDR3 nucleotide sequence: TGTGCCAGCAGTCCAAACCAGGTAGATCAGTATGGCTACACCTTC.

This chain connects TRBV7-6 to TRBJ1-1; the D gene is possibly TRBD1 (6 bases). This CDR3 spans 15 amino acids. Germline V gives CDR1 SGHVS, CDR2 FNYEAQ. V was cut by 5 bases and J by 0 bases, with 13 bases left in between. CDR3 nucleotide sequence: TGTGCCAGCAGCCCCCAACAGGGTGTGAACACTGAAGCTTTCTTT. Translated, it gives CASSPQQGVNTEAFF.

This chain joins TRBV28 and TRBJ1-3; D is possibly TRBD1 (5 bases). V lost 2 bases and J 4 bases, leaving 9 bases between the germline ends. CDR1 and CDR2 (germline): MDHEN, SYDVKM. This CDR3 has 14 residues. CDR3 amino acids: CASSLPGRGNTIYF. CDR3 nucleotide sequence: TGTGCCAGCAGTTTACCAGGGCGAGGAAACACCATATATTTT.

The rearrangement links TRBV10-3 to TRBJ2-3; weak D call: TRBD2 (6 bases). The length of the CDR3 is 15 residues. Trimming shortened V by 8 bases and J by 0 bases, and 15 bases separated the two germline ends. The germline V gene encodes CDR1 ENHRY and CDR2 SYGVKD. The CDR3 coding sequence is TGTGCCATCGGGACGGGGAGCGGGAGCACAGATACGCAGTATTTT. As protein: CAIGTGSGSTDTQYF.

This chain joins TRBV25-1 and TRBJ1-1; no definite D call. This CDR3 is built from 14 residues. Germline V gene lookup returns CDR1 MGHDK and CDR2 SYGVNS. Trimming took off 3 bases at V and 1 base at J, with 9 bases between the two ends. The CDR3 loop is CASSDSGPNTEAFF. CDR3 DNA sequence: TGTGCCAGCAGTGATTCAGGTCCGAACACTGAAGCTTTCTTT. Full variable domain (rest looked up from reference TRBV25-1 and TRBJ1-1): EADIYQTPRYLVIGTGKKITLECSQTMGHDKMYWYQQDPGMELHLIHYSYGVNSTEKGDLSSESTVSRIRTEHFPLTLESARPSHTSQYLCASSDSGPNTEAFFGQGTRLTVV.

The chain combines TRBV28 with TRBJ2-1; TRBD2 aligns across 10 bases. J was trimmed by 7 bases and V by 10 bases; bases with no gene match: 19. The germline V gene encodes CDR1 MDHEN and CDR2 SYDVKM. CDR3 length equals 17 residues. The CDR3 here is CAIHETGAGGSRNEQFF. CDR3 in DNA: TGTGCCATCCATGAGACTGGAGCGGGAGGGTCCAGGAATGAGCAGTTCTTC.

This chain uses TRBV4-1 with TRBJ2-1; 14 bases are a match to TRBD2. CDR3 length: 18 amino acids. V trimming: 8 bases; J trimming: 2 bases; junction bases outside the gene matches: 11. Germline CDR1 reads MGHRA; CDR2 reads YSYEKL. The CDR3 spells CASSPGTSGSFTYNEQFF. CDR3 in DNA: TGCGCCAGCTCTCCCGGGACTAGCGGGAGTTTCACCTACAATGAGCAGTTCTTC.

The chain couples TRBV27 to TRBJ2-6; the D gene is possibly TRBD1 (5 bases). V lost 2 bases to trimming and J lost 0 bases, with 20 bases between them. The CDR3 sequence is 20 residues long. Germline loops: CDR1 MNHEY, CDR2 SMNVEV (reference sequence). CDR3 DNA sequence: TGTGCCAGCAGTTTAATAGGTTGGGCTGCGACAGACTCTGGGGCCAACGTCCTGACTTTC. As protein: CASSLIGWAATDSGANVLTF.

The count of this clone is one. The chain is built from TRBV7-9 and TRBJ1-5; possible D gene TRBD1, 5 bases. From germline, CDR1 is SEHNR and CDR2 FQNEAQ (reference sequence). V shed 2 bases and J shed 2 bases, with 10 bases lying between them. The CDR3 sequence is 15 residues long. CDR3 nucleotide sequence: TGTGCCAGCAGCTTAATAGGGGAACGCAATCAGCCCCAGCATTTT. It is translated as CASSLIGERNQPQHF.

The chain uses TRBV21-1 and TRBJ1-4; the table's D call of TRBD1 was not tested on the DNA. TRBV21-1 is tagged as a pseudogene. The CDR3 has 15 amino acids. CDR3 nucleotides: TGTGCCAGCAGCAAAGAGACAGGGGTCTCGGAAAAACTGTTTTTT. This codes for CASSKETGVSEKLFF.

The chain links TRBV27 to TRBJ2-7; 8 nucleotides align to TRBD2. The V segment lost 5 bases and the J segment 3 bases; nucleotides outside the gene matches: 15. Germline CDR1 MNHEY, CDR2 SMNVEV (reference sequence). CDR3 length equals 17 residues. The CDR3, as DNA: TGTGCCAGCAGTCCCCGGGGGGGCGGCCCAGCCGTCTACGAGCAGTACTTC. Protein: CASSPRGGGPAVYEQYF.

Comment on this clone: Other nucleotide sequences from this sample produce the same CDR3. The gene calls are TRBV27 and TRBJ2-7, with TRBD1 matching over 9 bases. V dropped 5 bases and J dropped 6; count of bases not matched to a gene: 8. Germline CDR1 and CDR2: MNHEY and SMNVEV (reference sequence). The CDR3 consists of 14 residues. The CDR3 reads CASSPGQGLREQYF. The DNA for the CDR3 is TGTGCCAGCAGTCCGGGACAGGGATTGCGCGAGCAGTACTTC.

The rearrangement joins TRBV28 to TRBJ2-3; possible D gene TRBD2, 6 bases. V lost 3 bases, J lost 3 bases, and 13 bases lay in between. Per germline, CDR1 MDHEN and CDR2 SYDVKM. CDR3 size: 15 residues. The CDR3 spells CASSFRRGRTDTQYF. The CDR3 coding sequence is TGTGCCAGCAGTTTTAGGCGGGGTCGGACAGATACGCAGTATTTT.

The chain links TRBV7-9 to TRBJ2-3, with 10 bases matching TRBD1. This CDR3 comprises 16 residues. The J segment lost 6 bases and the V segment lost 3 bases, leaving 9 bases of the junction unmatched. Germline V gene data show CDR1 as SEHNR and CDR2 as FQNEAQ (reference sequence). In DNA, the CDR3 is TGTGCCAGCAGCTTGTCCGGGACAGGGGATTTGGATACGCAGTATTTT. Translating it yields CASSLSGTGDLDTQYF.

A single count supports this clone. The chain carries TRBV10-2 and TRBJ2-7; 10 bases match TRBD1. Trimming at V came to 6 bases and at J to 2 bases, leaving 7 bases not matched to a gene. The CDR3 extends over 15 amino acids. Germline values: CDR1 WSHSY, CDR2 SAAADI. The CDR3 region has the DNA TGCGCCAGCAGGACCCGGGACAGGGGAACCTACGAGCAGTACTTC. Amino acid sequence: CASRTRDRGTYEQYF.

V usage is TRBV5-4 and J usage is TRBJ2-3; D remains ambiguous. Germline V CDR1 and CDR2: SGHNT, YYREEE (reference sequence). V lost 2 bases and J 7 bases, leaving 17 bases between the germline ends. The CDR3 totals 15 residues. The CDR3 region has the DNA TGTGCCAGCAGCTTAGTATCAGAGGTCGGGTATACGCAGTATTTT. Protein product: CASSLVSEVGYTQYF. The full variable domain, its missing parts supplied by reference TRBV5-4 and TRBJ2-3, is ETGVTQSPTHLIKTRGQQVTLRCSSQSGHNTVSWYQQALGQGPQFIFQYYREEENGRGNFPPRFSGLQFPNYSSELNVNALELDDSALYLCASSLVSEVGYTQYFGPGTRLTVL.

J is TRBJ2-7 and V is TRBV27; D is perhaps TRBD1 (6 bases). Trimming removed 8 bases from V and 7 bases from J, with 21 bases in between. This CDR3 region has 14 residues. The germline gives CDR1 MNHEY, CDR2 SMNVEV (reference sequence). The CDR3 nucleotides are TGTGCCAGCGGCCAATCCCCCAAAACAGGGGAGCAGTACTTC. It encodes CASGQSPKTGEQYF.

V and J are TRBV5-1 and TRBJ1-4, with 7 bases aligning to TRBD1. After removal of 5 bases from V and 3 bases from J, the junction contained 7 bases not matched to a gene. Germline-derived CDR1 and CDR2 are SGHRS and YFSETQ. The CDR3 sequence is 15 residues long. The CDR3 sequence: CASRETGSANEKLFF. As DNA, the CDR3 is TGCGCCAGCAGGGAGACAGGGTCAGCTAATGAAAAACTGTTTTTT.

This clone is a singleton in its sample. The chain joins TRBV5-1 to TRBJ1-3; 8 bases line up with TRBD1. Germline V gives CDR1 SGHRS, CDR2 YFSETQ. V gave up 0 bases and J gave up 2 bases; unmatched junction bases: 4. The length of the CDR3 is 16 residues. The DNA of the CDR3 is TGCGCCAGCAGCTTGGAAGGACAGGGAACTGGAAACACCATATATTTT. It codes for CASSLEGQGTGNTIYF.

DNA for the CDR3: TGTGCCAGCAGCGTAGACGGGACTAGGGCCAATGAGCAGTTCTTC. Its protein product is CASSVDGTRANEQFF. The J gene is TRBJ2-1, the V gene TRBV9; 8 bases line up with TRBD2. V was pared by 0 bases and J by 6 bases, with 5 bases of the junction left unmatched. Germline V gives CDR1 SGDLS, CDR2 YYNGEE. CDR3 length: 15 amino acids.

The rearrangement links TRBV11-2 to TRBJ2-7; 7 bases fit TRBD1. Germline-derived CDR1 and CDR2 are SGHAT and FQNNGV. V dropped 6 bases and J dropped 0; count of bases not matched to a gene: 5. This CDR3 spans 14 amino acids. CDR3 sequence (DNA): TGTGCCAGCAGGAAGGGACAGAGCTCCTACGAGCAGTACTTC. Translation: CASRKGQSSYEQYF.

CDR3 sequence: CAIQDGTSGRPFEQYF. Written as DNA, the CDR3 is TGTGCCATCCAAGACGGGACTAGCGGGAGACCCTTCGAGCAGTACTTC. The V call is TRBV10-3, the J call TRBJ2-7, with TRBD2 identical over 14 bases. Losses at the gene ends were 8 bases for V and 6 bases for J; bases not matched to a gene: 12. Germline CDR1 is ENHRY and CDR2 is SYGVKD. The CDR3 extends over 16 amino acids.